The T cell receptor beta chain under discussion was sequenced for a study of T cell responses to AZD1222 COVID-19 vaccine. Study-level results: Spike-wide vaccine-associated CD4 TCRs dominated at 160-218 and 743-854.

The protocol was immunoSEQ multiplex PCR, while the TCRdb copy is restricted to in-frame clones and leaves out a portion. The repertoire holds 100,000 to 150,000 clones, with about 90% as singletons. In germline, CDR1 is KGHDR, CDR2 SFDVKD. Trimming took 10 bases from V and 1 from J, leaving 10 bases between them. The CDR3 runs to 13 residues. On this clone itself: The antigen remains unidentified.

This chain joins TRBV24-1 and TRBJ1-5; no reliable D call. The sequence derives from an adult in good health. The input for sequencing was peripheral blood, taken on day 0 of AZD1222 vaccination. CDR3 sequence: CATSGNSNQPQHF. In DNA, the CDR3 is TGTGCCACTTCGGGTAACAGCAATCAGCCCCAGCATTTT.